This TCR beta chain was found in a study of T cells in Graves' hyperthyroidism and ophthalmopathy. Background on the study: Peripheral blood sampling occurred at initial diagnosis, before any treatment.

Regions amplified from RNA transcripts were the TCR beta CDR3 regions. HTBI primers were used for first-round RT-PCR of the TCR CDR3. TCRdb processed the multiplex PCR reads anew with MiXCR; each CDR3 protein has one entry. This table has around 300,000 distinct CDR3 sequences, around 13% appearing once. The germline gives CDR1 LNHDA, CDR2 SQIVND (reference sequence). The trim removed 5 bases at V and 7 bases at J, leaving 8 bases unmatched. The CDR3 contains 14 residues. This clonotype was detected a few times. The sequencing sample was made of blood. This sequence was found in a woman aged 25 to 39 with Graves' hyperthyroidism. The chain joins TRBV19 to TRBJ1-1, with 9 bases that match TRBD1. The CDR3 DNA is TGTGCCAGTAGTCCTCGACAGGGGGAGGGTGAAGCTTTCTTT. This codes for CASSPRQGEGEAFF.